Listed here are 15 T cell receptor beta chains from one sample, sequenced in a study of CD8+CD57+ T cells in acquired aplastic anemia. Researchers used genomic DNA as the template to profile TCR beta VDJ and CDR3. TCRdb re-called the reads through MiXCR, storing one row per CDR3 protein. The repertoire holds about 210,000 distinct CDR3 sequences, with around 60% as singletons. Sequenced: sorted CD4+, CD8+, or CD8+CD57+ T cells (not recorded which) from PBMCs. Receptors originate from a human donor in good health.

J is TRBJ1-5 and V is TRBV7-8, with no clear D. CDR3 length: 14 amino acids. CDR1 is SGHVS, CDR2 FQNEAQ, per germline. The V and J ends lost 4 bases and 9 bases respectively, with 16 bases between them. CDR3 loop: CASSYARDLWPQHF. The CDR3 bases are TGTGCCAGCAGCTATGCCCGCGATTTATGGCCCCAGCATTTT.

V is TRBV11-2 and J is TRBJ1-4; TRBD1 matches 9 bases. Trimming cost V 0 bases and J 8 bases; bases outside gene matches: 10. The CDR3 runs 17 residues. CDR1 and CDR2 (germline): SGHAT, FQNNGV. This CDR3 reads CASSLEPGQGLYEKLFF. The DNA for the CDR3 is TGTGCCAGCAGCTTAGAGCCGGGACAGGGCTTATACGAAAAACTGTTTTTT.

DNA of the CDR3: TGTGCCAGCAGCGCAGCAGGGGAGCTGTTTTTT. Its protein product is CASSAAGELFF. The chain joins TRBV7-9 to TRBJ2-2; no reliable D call. This CDR3 region has 11 residues. V lost 5 bases to trimming and J lost 8 bases, with 6 bases between them. From germline, CDR1 is SEHNR and CDR2 FQNEAQ (reference sequence).

The chain links TRBV7-9 to TRBJ2-3; D is uncertain. The CDR3 is 12 residues long. V was pared by 5 bases and J by 15 bases, with 18 bases between. The germline gives CDR1 SEHNR, CDR2 FQNEAQ (reference sequence). CDR3 amino acids: CASSKRVFSVYF. As DNA, the CDR3 is TGTGCCAGCAGCAAAAGGGTTTTTTCCGTATATTTT.

Notes on this clonotype: Sequence at one end of the junction differs from germline and may be a read error. The chain has TRBV27 and TRBJ1-1; possible D gene TRBD1, 5 bases. The CDR3 has 13 amino acids. CDR1 is MNHEY, CDR2 SMNVEV, per germline (reference sequence). CDR3 nucleotide sequence: TGTACCAGCTCTTTTGGAGGGGTCACTGAAGCTTTCTTT. As protein: CTSSFGGVTEAFF.

J is TRBJ2-7 and V is TRBV7-2; D perhaps matches TRBD1 (5 bases). This CDR3 comprises 15 residues. Germline assignment: CDR1 SGHTA and CDR2 FQGNSA. V shed 6 bases and J shed 2 bases, with 17 bases lying between them. In DNA form, the CDR3 reads TGTGCCAGCAGTGTGGAAGGGGCGTACACCTACGAGCAGTACTTC. Its translation: CASSVEGAYTYEQYF.

This clonotype appeared many times. This chain connects TRBV5-1 to TRBJ2-7; no firm D call. Germline values: CDR1 SGHRS, CDR2 YFSETQ. The V gene lost 4 bases and the J gene lost 0 bases, with 14 bases spanning the gap. This CDR3 spans 15 amino acids. The CDR3, as DNA: TGCGCCAGCAGCCAAGATTTTTCTAGCTCCTACGAGCAGTACTTC. The encoded protein is CASSQDFSSSYEQYF.

This clonotype occurred many times. CDR3 bases: TGCAGTGCTAGACGCAGGGACAATGAGCAGTTCTTC. Protein: CSARRRDNEQFF. The chain employs TRBV20-1 and TRBJ2-1, with D possibly TRBD1 on 5 matching bases. CDR1 DFQATT and CDR2 SNEGSKA come from the germline V gene (reference sequence). The CDR3 contains 12 residues. The V end lost 2 bases, the J end lost 5 bases, and 7 bases lay between the germline ends.

This clonotype was seen more than once but under ten times. The V and J genes are TRBV2 and TRBJ2-7; D remains ambiguous. CDR3 size: 13 residues. V shed 7 bases and J shed 2 bases, with 12 bases lying between them. Germline V gene lookup returns CDR1 SNHLY and CDR2 FYNNEI. CDR3: CASTDGRAYEQYF. The CDR3 coding sequence is TGTGCCAGCACTGATGGACGCGCCTACGAGCAGTACTTC.

The sample holds a few counts of this clonotype. V is TRBV20-1 and J is TRBJ2-5; the D is unclear. Per the germline V gene, CDR1 is DFQATT and CDR2 is SNEGSKA (reference sequence). The CDR3 totals 11 residues. The V gene lost 0 bases and the J gene lost 2 bases, with 1 base spanning the gap. This CDR3 reads CSARDQETQYF. The CDR3 bases are TGCAGTGCTAGAGATCAAGAGACCCAGTACTTC.

The V gene is TRBV20-1, the J gene TRBJ1-1; the match to TRBD1 covers 9 bases. Germline CDR1 DFQATT, CDR2 SNEGSKA (reference sequence). This CDR3 is 13 amino acids long. The V segment lost 6 bases and the J segment 3 bases; nucleotides outside the gene matches: 5. CDR3 DNA: TGCAGTGCCCCGACAGGGGGGCACACTGAAGCTTTCTTT. This codes for CSAPTGGHTEAFF.

This clonotype showed up just a few times. J is TRBJ2-1 and V is TRBV24-1, with D perhaps TRBD1 or TRBD2 (5 bases each). Trimming stripped 4 bases from V and 4 bases from J, with 7 bases between. Germline V CDR1 and CDR2: KGHDR, SFDVKD. This CDR3 comprises 13 residues. In DNA, the CDR3 is TGTGCCACCAGTGAGGGGGAGTACAATGAGCAGTTCTTC. As protein: CATSEGEYNEQFF.

The CDR3 loop reads CASSYPQQHTNTEAFF. DNA for the CDR3: TGTGCCAGCAGTTACCCCCAGCAGCACACGAACACTGAAGCTTTCTTT. The chain uses TRBV6-5 and TRBJ1-1; D is uncertain. The CDR3 length is 16 residues. Germline CDR1 reads MNHEY; CDR2 reads SVGAGI. V shed 2 bases and J shed 1 base, with 14 bases lying between them.

By frequency in the sample, this clonotype is medium-sized. This chain uses TRBV20-1 with TRBJ1-6, with D perhaps matching TRBD1 (5 bases). CDR1 is DFQATT and CDR2 is SNEGSKA in the germline V gene (reference sequence). Trimming stripped 3 bases from V and 9 bases from J, with 15 bases between. There are 14 residues in the CDR3. The CDR3 DNA is TGCAGTGCTAGGGGAGTACAGGAGGCTTCACCCCTCCACTTT. Its protein product is CSARGVQEASPLHF.

The chain joins TRBV29-1 to TRBJ1-1, with D tentatively TRBD1 (6 bases). Germline CDR1 reads SQVTM; CDR2 reads ANQGSEA. Trimming cost V 6 bases and J 4 bases, with 9 bases left between them. This CDR3 is built from 11 residues. The CDR3 here is CSVGAGTEAFF. CDR3 DNA: TGCAGCGTGGGGGCTGGCACTGAAGCTTTCTTT.